The rows below give T cell receptor beta chains drawn from one sample of a study of blood T cell repertoires in COVID-19. The method was immunoSEQ multiplex PCR; TCRdb's version includes in-frame clones alone and lacks a portion of them. The table has roughly 170,000 clones, roughly 84% seen once; the top ten hold 15% to 20%. The sample was PBMCs or T cells enriched from blood (not recorded which). Source of these receptors: a man in his sixties who had recovered from COVID-19. Each CDR3 is given with its conserved first and last residue. D genes are given only for firm matches. A row's size may be missing; if present it is once, few, many or a size class.

>-|TRBJ1-1|-|TRBV5-6
CASSLVPVNTEAFF
TGTGCCAGCAGCTTGGTTCCAGTGAACACTGAAGCTTTCTTT
>-|TRBJ1-3|-|TRBV7-2
CASSSGLSSGNTIYF
TGTGCCAGCAGCTCGGGACTGTCCTCTGGAAACACCATATATTTT
>TRBD2|TRBJ2-5|-|TRBV28
CASKLAGGLVETQYF
TGTGCCAGCAAGCTAGCGGGAGGGCTTGTTGAGACCCAGTACTTC
>TRBD1|TRBJ1-2|-|TRBV6-4
CASSDLPGTDYGYTF
TGTGCCAGCAGTGACTTACCGGGGACAGACTATGGCTACACCTTC
>TRBD2|TRBJ2-1|-|TRBV5-8
CASSDLWSGKQFF
TGTGCCAGCAGCGACCTATGGAGCGGGAAGCAGTTCTTC
>TRBD2|TRBJ2-3|-|TRBV5-6
CASSATSGGHPSTDTQYF
TGTGCCAGCAGCGCGACTAGCGGGGGGCATCCTAGCACAGATACGCAGTATTTT
>TRBD1|TRBJ1-1|few|TRBV5-1
CASSLGDRDGAEAFF
TGCGCCAGCAGCTTGGGGGACAGGGATGGGGCTGAAGCTTTCTTT
>-|TRBJ1-2|-|TRBV5-4
CASSFADVYGYTF
TGTGCCAGCAGCTTTGCGGATGTCTATGGCTACACCTTC
>-|TRBJ2-2|-|TRBV29-1
CSVEDPRTNTGELFF
TGCAGCGTTGAAGATCCCCGGACTAACACCGGGGAGCTGTTTTTT
>-|TRBJ1-2|-|TRBV9
CASSAGGAGLYTF
TGTGCCAGCAGCGCGGGGGGGGCAGGTCTGTACACCTTC
>-|TRBJ1-6|few|TRBV30
CAWSTGLGGSYNSPLHF
TGTGCCTGGAGTACTGGGCTGGGGGGCTCCTATAATTCACCCCTCCACTTT
>-|TRBJ2-5|-|TRBV19
CASSTPNRETQYF
TGTGCCAGTAGTACGCCTAACCGAGAGACCCAGTACTTC
>-|TRBJ1-2|-|TRBV6-5
CASSYSSVGDTYGYTF
TGTGCCAGCAGTTACTCGTCAGTCGGGGACACCTATGGCTACACCTTC
>-|TRBJ1-6|-|TRBV7-9
CASREGNSPLHF
TGTGCCAGCAGGGAGGGGAATTCACCCCTCCACTTT
>-|TRBJ1-5|-|TRBV5-1
CASSLDRPGDQPQHF
TGCGCCAGCAGCTTGGACAGACCGGGGGATCAGCCCCAGCATTTT
>TRBD1|TRBJ1-1|-|TRBV19
CASSIGTGRVNTEAFF
TGTGCCAGTAGTATTGGGACAGGGAGGGTCAACACTGAAGCTTTCTTT
>TRBD1|TRBJ2-1|-|TRBV19
CASSTLLGQRSDEQFF
TGTGCCAGTAGTACCCTATTGGGACAGAGGTCCGATGAGCAGTTCTTC
>TRBD2|TRBJ2-3|once|TRBV13
CASSLGTSGSLVDTQYF
TGTGCCAGCAGCTTAGGGACTAGCGGGAGCTTAGTAGATACGCAGTATTTT
>TRBD1|TRBJ1-6|-|TRBV12-3/TRBV12-4
CASLGQGNSPLHF
TGTGCCAGCCTGGGACAGGGCAATTCACCCCTCCACTTT
>-|TRBJ1-5|once|TRBV7-6
CASSLGGTRGNQPQHF
TGTGCCAGCAGCTTAGGCGGGACCCGGGGTAATCAGCCCCAGCATTTT
>TRBD1|TRBJ1-4|-|TRBV4-1
CASSQDRDRSNEKLFF
TGCGCCAGCAGCCAAGATCGGGACAGATCTAATGAAAAACTGTTTTTT
>-|TRBJ2-1|-|TRBV11-2
CASSLRTGVGGEQFF
TGTGCCAGCAGCTTAAGAACGGGAGTGGGTGGTGAGCAGTTCTTC
>TRBD2|TRBJ2-7|-|TRBV7-9
CASSLVGGRAGEQYF
TGTGCCAGCAGCTTAGTCGGAGGGAGGGCGGGCGAGCAGTACTTC
>-|TRBJ1-1|-|TRBV7-9
CASSFSAGTEAFF
TGTGCCAGCAGCTTCAGCGCCGGCACTGAAGCTTTCTTT
>-|TRBJ2-7|-|TRBV11-2
CASSRGVTEQYF
TGTGCCAGCAGTCGCGGGGTAACCGAGCAGTACTTC
>-|TRBJ1-1|-|TRBV30
CAWSFGSFVSEAFF
TGTGCCTGGAGTTTCGGGTCCTTCGTCTCTGAAGCTTTCTTT
>TRBD1|TRBJ2-7|-|TRBV7-9
CASSLEDRGDEQYF
TGTGCCAGCAGCTTAGAGGACAGGGGAGACGAGCAGTACTTC
>-|TRBJ1-1|-|TRBV3-1/TRBV3-2
CASSQEGVNRAGAFF
TGTGCCAGCAGCCAAGAAGGGGTGAACAGGGCCGGCGCTTTCTTT
>TRBD1|TRBJ2-7|-|TRBV7-3
CASSLTPDRVEQYF
TGTGCCAGCAGCTTAACCCCGGACAGGGTCGAGCAGTACTTC
>-|TRBJ1-2|-|TRBV21-1
CASMRFEDHGYTF
TGTGCCAGCATGAGGTTTGAGGATCATGGCTACACCTTC
>TRBD1|TRBJ2-4|few|TRBV5-1
CASSLGDSDHIQYF
TGCGCCAGCAGCTTGGGGGACAGTGATCACATTCAGTACTTC
>TRBD2|TRBJ2-5|-|TRBV7-8
CASSTYLAGGQETQYF
TGTGCCAGCAGCACCTACCTAGCGGGAGGCCAAGAGACCCAGTACTTC
>TRBD2|TRBJ2-5|-|TRBV19
CASSLSGSGGLQETQYF
TGTGCCAGTAGTCTTTCGGGGAGCGGGGGCCTTCAAGAGACCCAGTACTTC
>-|TRBJ2-6|-|TRBV5-1
CASKLESGANVLTF
TGCGCCAGCAAACTCGAGAGTGGGGCCAACGTCCTGACTTTC
>-|TRBJ1-6|-|TRBV4-2
CASSPEPRGANSPLHF
TGTGCCAGCAGCCCGGAGCCGCGGGGAGCTAATTCACCCCTCCACTTT
>-|TRBJ1-2|-|TRBV18
CASSPDTRYGYTF
TGTGCCAGCTCACCTGACACCCGCTATGGCTACACCTTC
>-|TRBJ1-1|-|TRBV28
CASRFTGVGGTEAFF
TGTGCCAGCAGATTTACCGGGGTCGGGGGCACTGAAGCTTTCTTT
>-|TRBJ1-5|-|TRBV4-2
CASSAAGGDQPQHF
TGTGCCAGCAGCGCCGCGGGGGGGGATCAGCCCCAGCATTTT
>TRBD1|TRBJ2-1|-|TRBV7-6
CATLRSGGPNEQFF
TGTGCCACCTTGAGGTCAGGGGGCCCCAATGAGCAGTTCTTC
>-|TRBJ2-7|-|TRBV14
CASSQALLSYEQYF
TGTGCCAGCAGCCAAGCCCTACTATCCTACGAGCAGTACTTC
>-|TRBJ2-5|-|TRBV7-6
CASSLARQKRLQETQYF
TGTGCCAGCAGCTTAGCGCGACAGAAAAGACTTCAAGAGACCCAGTACTTC